This TCR beta chain was sequenced during a study of shared clonotypes between healthy human individuals. Study-level points and caveats: Sorted-subset samples were not fully sequenced, rarefaction indicated. Generation probabilities of non-shared clonotypes were lower (relative to those shared by all four donors).

It was approximately 0.2 ug DNA, 30,000 or so T cell genomes, that sorted-subset replicate PCRs used. Libraries were prepared by immunoSEQ multiplex PCR; TCRdb keeps only in-frame clonotypes and omits some of them. The data contain about 2.4 million clones, under 95% of them singletons. Splitting of CD4+ cells produced CD45RA+ naive and CD45RA-negative memory subsets. Notes on this clone: What it binds is not known.

The germline V gene has CDR1 MNHNS and CDR2 SASEGT. V lost 6 bases, J lost 3 bases, and 7 bases stayed unmatched. CDR3 size: 15 residues. This TCR derives from a man aged 18 to 29 in good health. Some clones in this sample may be carry-over from other donors' samples. Source material: naive CD4+ T cells from PBMCs. Subset given: CD45RA+ positively selected. The genes are TRBV6-1 and TRBJ2-7; 11 nucleotides agree with TRBD2. CDR3 DNA sequence: TGTGCCAGCAGAGGTACTAGCGGGAGCTACTACGAGCAGTACTTC. It codes for CASRGTSGSYYEQYF.